The 24 T cell receptor beta chains below come from one sample, sequenced in a study of T-cell reconstitution after alpha-beta-depleted transplantation in children. Preparation of the TCRbeta library used unique molecular identifiers. TCRdb reprocessed the PCR reads via MiXCR and lists one record per CDR3 protein. The sample has 7,300 or so distinct CDR3 sequences, approximately 16% seen once. Here the sequenced sample was PBMCs, taken before TCRalphabeta/CD19-depleted stem cell transplant. Receptors originate from a boy between 2 and 10 years old with acute lymphoblastic leukemia, due to receive a stem cell transplant.

This clonotype is labeled medium-sized. The CDR3 sequence: CASRRDVYGYTF. DNA of the CDR3: TGTGCCAGCAGACGGGACGTTTATGGCTACACCTTC. The chain recombines TRBV7-9 with TRBJ1-2; tentative D call: TRBD1 (5 bases). Trimming removed 6 bases from V and 5 bases from J, with 10 bases in between. From germline, CDR1 is SEHNR and CDR2 FQNEAQ (reference sequence). The CDR3 is made up of 12 amino acids.

This clonotype was detected ten times or more. The chain links TRBV20-1 to TRBJ2-5, with TRBD2 identical over 8 bases. The length of the CDR3 is 17 residues. Germline trimming cut 6 bases from V and 7 bases from J; bases unmatched to any gene: 22. Germline loops: CDR1 DFQATT, CDR2 SNEGSKA (reference sequence). In DNA, the CDR3 is TGCAGTGCGTCCCCTTACGGGGAGCGGGGGCCGGGGGGGACCCAGTACTTC. It yields the protein CSASPYGERGPGGTQYF.

This clonotype was recorded a few times. The chain carries TRBV2 and TRBJ2-3; TRBD1 aligns across 8 bases. The V segment lost 6 bases and the J segment 3 bases; nucleotides outside the gene matches: 5. From germline, CDR1 is SNHLY and CDR2 FYNNEI. This CDR3 is 14 amino acids long. The DNA for the CDR3 is TGTGCCAGCAGCCGGGACAGGCCTACAGATACGCAGTATTTT. Protein product: CASSRDRPTDTQYF.

This clonotype was observed many times. This rearrangement joins TRBV5-1 to TRBJ2-5, with a weak D call TRBD1 (6 bases). The V end lost 1 base, the J end lost 3 bases, and 19 bases lay between the germline ends. This CDR3 has 17 amino acids. Germline assignment: CDR1 SGHRS and CDR2 YFSETQ. CDR3 in DNA: TGCGCCAGCAGCTTGCCTTTACAGGGTAGCCAAGAAGAGACCCAGTACTTC. Translated: CASSLPLQGSQEETQYF. The variable domain in full, completed from reference TRBV5-1 and TRBJ2-5, reads KAGVTQTPRYLIKTRGQQVTLSCSPISGHRSVSWYQQTPGQGLQFLFEYFSETQRNKGNFPGRFSGRQFSNSRSEMNVSTLELGDSALYLCASSLPLQGSQEETQYFGPGTRLLVL.

The chain uses TRBV20-1 and TRBJ1-4; maybe TRBD1 (6 bases). Germline loops: CDR1 DFQATT, CDR2 SNEGSKA (reference sequence). Trimming removed 3 bases from V and 8 bases from J, with 19 bases in between. This CDR3 has 15 amino acids. In DNA form, the CDR3 reads TGCAGTGCTAGTCGGTCTGGGGGCGGCGGAGAAAAACTGTTTTTT. Translation gives CSASRSGGGGEKLFF.

Relative to its sample, this clonotype is medium-sized (0.01 to 0.1%). V is TRBV7-2 and J is TRBJ2-5; D might be TRBD2 (6 bases). Trimming shortened V by 1 base and J by 7 bases, and 13 bases separated the two germline ends. Germline CDR1 SGHTA, CDR2 FQGNSA. The CDR3 is made up of 14 amino acids. The CDR3 reads CASSLDLAGGTQYF. The CDR3 DNA reads TGTGCCAGCAGCTTAGATCTAGCCGGGGGGACCCAGTACTTC.

The chain couples TRBV4-3 to TRBJ1-1; D may be TRBD1 (6 bases). Germline CDR1 reads LGHNA; CDR2 reads YSLEER. CDR3 length: 15 residues. V shed 0 bases and J shed 3 bases, with 11 bases lying between them. The CDR3: CASSQDAGDYTEAFF. The CDR3 coding sequence is TGCGCCAGCAGCCAAGATGCAGGGGACTACACTGAAGCTTTCTTT.

By proportion, this clonotype is medium-sized. The chain carries TRBV12-3 or TRBV12-4 and TRBJ2-7, with D unclear. The V and J ends lost 3 bases and 2 bases respectively, with 8 bases between them. This CDR3 region has 13 residues. The CDR3 DNA reads TGTGCCAGCAGTTTGGGCTATACCTACGAGCAGTACTTC. Translating it yields CASSLGYTYEQYF.

This clonotype is medium-sized in the sample. The J gene is TRBJ1-6, the V gene TRBV9, with D perhaps matching TRBD1 (5 bases). Germline loops: CDR1 SGDLS, CDR2 YYNGEE. V gave up 3 bases and J gave up 5 bases, with 12 bases separating them. The CDR3 is 15 amino acids. The CDR3 loop is CASSGRDGDNSPLHF. In DNA form, the CDR3 reads TGTGCCAGCAGCGGCCGGGACGGGGATAATTCACCCCTCCACTTT.

This clonotype is categorized as medium-sized (0.01 to 0.1%). This chain joins TRBV20-1 and TRBJ2-3; TRBD2 aligns across 8 bases. The CDR3 runs 14 residues. J gave up 5 bases and V 1 base, and 5 bases lay outside the gene matches. Germline values: CDR1 DFQATT, CDR2 SNEGSKA (reference sequence). The CDR3 protein is CSARAGGPKDTQYF. The CDR3 DNA reads as TGCAGTGCTAGAGCGGGGGGGCCTAAAGATACGCAGTATTTT.

There are many counts of this clonotype. The chain links TRBV29-1 to TRBJ2-7; D is undetermined. V lost 7 bases and J lost 5, with 12 bases in between. CDR3 length: 11 amino acids. Germline V gives CDR1 SQVTM, CDR2 ANQGSEA. CDR3 coding DNA: TGCAGCGCCACTTATCGCAACGAGCAGTACTTC. The encoded protein is CSATYRNEQYF.

This clonotype ranks as medium-sized. The V call is TRBV11-2, the J call TRBJ2-3; D gene ambiguous. CDR3 length: 13 amino acids. Trimming stripped 5 bases from V and 3 bases from J, with 9 bases between. Germline V lookup: CDR1 SGHAT, CDR2 FQNNGV. Here the CDR3 DNA reads TGTGCCAGCAGCCCGGACGCGACAGATACGCAGTATTTT. Amino acid sequence: CASSPDATDTQYF.

This clonotype was recorded at least ten times. This chain links TRBV19 with TRBJ2-1, with TRBD2 matching over 7 bases. Germline CDR1 and CDR2: LNHDA and SQIVND (reference sequence). The CDR3 extends over 13 amino acids. V trimming: 3 bases; J trimming: 8 bases; junction bases outside the gene matches: 4. CDR3 DNA sequence: TGTGCCAGTAGTATGGCGGGGGTACATGAGCAGTTCTTC. Translating it yields CASSMAGVHEQFF. The entire variable domain, with the rest obtained from reference TRBV19 and TRBJ2-1, is as follows: DGGITQSPKYLFRKEGQNVTLSCEQNLNHDAMYWYRQDPGQGLRLIYYSQIVNDFQKGDIAEGYSVSREKKESFPLTVTSAQKNPTAFYLCASSMAGVHEQFFGPGTRLTVL.

J is TRBJ2-1 and V is TRBV27; no clear D gene. The CDR3 covers 15 residues. Germline V gives CDR1 MNHEY, CDR2 SMNVEV (reference sequence). The V end was cut by 6 bases, the J end by 0 bases, with 12 bases between. CDR3 nucleotide sequence: TGTGCCAGCAGACCCGGGCTGATCTCCTACAATGAGCAGTTCTTC. The encoded protein is CASRPGLISYNEQFF.

This clonotype came up many times. The V and J genes are TRBV7-3 and TRBJ2-3; maybe TRBD2 (5 bases). This CDR3 is built from 14 residues. Per the germline V gene, CDR1 is SGHTA and CDR2 is FQGTGA. Between the trimmed V and J ends, which lost 1 base and 0 bases, there was a span of 5 bases. This CDR3 reads CASSLRGSTDTQYF. The CDR3 DNA is TGTGCCAGCAGCTTAAGAGGGAGCACAGATACGCAGTATTTT.

This clonotype is medium-sized. The J gene is TRBJ2-3, the V gene TRBV20-1, with 7 bases identical to TRBD1. Germline CDR1 and CDR2: DFQATT and SNEGSKA (reference sequence). V trimming: 7 bases; J trimming: 0 bases; junction bases outside the gene matches: 4. The CDR3 sequence is 13 residues long. CDR3 sequence: CSVGRGSTDTQYF. The CDR3 region has the DNA TGCAGTGTGGGCAGGGGGAGCACAGATACGCAGTATTTT.

This clonotype is labeled medium-sized. CDR3 loop: CASSLGRTANTEAFF. The CDR3 DNA reads TGTGCCAGCAGTTTGGGAAGGACAGCCAACACTGAAGCTTTCTTT. The chain couples TRBV7-3 to TRBJ1-1; D is possibly TRBD1 (6 bases). The CDR3 contains 15 residues. Germline loops: CDR1 SGHTA, CDR2 FQGTGA. Trimming took off 6 bases at V and 2 bases at J, with 16 bases between the two ends.

By share, this clonotype ranks as medium-sized. V usage is TRBV20-1 and J usage is TRBJ1-5; tentative D call: TRBD1 (5 bases). V lost 0 bases to trimming and J lost 0 bases, with 15 bases between them. The germline CDR1 and CDR2 sequences are DFQATT and SNEGSKA (reference sequence). The CDR3 length is 17 residues. CDR3 nucleotide sequence: TGCAGTGCTAGAGATGGCACAACTAGGGGTAGCAATCAGCCCCAGCATTTT. Amino acids: CSARDGTTRGSNQPQHF.

This clonotype was recorded at least ten times. The chain links TRBV7-9 to TRBJ2-7; D unclear. V shed 1 base and J shed 7 bases, with 5 bases lying between them. The CDR3 length is 11 residues. Per germline, CDR1 SEHNR and CDR2 FQNEAQ (reference sequence). CDR3 bases: TGTGCCAGCAGCTTAGGCAAAGAGCAGTACTTC. Protein product: CASSLGKEQYF.

The chain is built from TRBV29-1 and TRBJ2-7, with TRBD2 as a possible D gene (6 bases). Trimming pared 0 bases from V and 1 base from J, leaving 13 bases between. The CDR3 has 15 amino acids. Germline V gene data show CDR1 as SQVTM and CDR2 as ANQGSEA. The DNA for the CDR3 is TGCAGCGTTGAAGATCCAGGAGGGTTTTCCTACGAGCAGTACTTC. Translation gives CSVEDPGGFSYEQYF.

Sample share makes this clonotype medium-sized. V usage is TRBV20-1 and J usage is TRBJ2-2; TRBD1 aligns across 8 bases. Germline V gene sequence: CDR1 DFQATT, CDR2 SNEGSKA (reference sequence). The CDR3 has 15 residues. Losses at the gene ends were 6 bases for V and 7 bases for J; bases not matched to a gene: 13. Written as DNA, the CDR3 is TGCAGTGCCTGGCGGACAGGGAGCATTGGCGGGGAGCTGTTTTTT. Protein product: CSAWRTGSIGGELFF.

DNA of the CDR3: TGTGCCATCGGGGCGGGCTGGGAGACCCAGTACTTC. Translating gives CAIGAGWETQYF. V and J are TRBV6-2 or TRBV6-3 and TRBJ2-5, with D perhaps matching TRBD1 or TRBD2 (5 bases each). The ends were cut back, 10 bases at V and 5 bases at J, with 14 bases in the middle. The CDR3 loop spans 12 amino acids. Per the germline V gene, CDR1 is MNHEY and CDR2 is SVGEGT.

In this sample, this clonotype is medium-sized. The chain employs TRBV7-2 and TRBJ2-7; tentatively, D is TRBD2 (7 bases). Germline V gives CDR1 SGHTA, CDR2 FQGNSA. The CDR3 consists of 13 residues. The V gene lost 3 bases and the J gene lost 3 bases, with 9 bases spanning the gap. CDR3 protein: CASSLRGGYEQYF. CDR3 nucleotides: TGTGCCAGCAGCTTGAGGGGGGGCTACGAGCAGTACTTC.

By proportion, this clonotype is medium-sized. The V call is TRBV20-1, the J call TRBJ2-1; 9 positions agree with TRBD2. Per the germline V gene, CDR1 is DFQATT and CDR2 is SNEGSKA (reference sequence). The CDR3 contains 16 residues. J lost 4 bases, V lost 6 bases, and 13 bases had no gene match. This CDR3 reads CSASWSAGGDYNEQFF. The CDR3 DNA sequence: TGCAGTGCGAGCTGGTCAGCGGGGGGTGATTACAATGAGCAGTTCTTC.